This T cell receptor (beta chain) emerged from a study of blood T cell repertoires in COVID-19. The CDR3 covers 11 residues. The germline gives CDR1 DFQATT, CDR2 SNEGSKA (reference sequence). TCRdb's copy holds only in-frame clones and misses some; the assay was immunoSEQ multiplex PCR. Seen here are fewer than 450,000 clones, nearly 90% observed once, and the top ten hold about 2.1%. This sequence was found in a woman between 40 and 55 years old with acute COVID-19. The chain uses TRBV20-1 and TRBJ2-7, with a possible D match to TRBD1 (5 bases). Sequencing input: PBMCs or T cells enriched from blood (not recorded which). The CDR3 region has the DNA TGCAGCCTGGCAGGGCCTTACGAGCAGTACTTC. It is translated as CSLAGPYEQYF.